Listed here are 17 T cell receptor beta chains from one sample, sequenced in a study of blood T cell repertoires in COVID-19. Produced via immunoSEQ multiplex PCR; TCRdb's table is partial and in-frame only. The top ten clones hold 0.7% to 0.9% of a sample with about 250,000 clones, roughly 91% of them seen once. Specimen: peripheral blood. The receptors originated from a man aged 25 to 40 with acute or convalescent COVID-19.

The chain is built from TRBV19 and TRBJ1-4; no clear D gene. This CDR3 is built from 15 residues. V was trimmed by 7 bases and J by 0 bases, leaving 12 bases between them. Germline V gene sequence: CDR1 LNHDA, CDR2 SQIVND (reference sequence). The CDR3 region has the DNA TGTGCCAGTAAAAACAGATTTGCAACTAATGAAAAACTGTTTTTT. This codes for CASKNRFATNEKLFF.

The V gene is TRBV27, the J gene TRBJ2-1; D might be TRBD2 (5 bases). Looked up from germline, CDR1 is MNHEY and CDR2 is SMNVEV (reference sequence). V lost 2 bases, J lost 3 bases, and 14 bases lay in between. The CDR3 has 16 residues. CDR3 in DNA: TGTGCCAGCAGTTTACTCTCACGGGAATTCTACAATGAGCAGTTCTTC. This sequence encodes CASSLLSREFYNEQFF.

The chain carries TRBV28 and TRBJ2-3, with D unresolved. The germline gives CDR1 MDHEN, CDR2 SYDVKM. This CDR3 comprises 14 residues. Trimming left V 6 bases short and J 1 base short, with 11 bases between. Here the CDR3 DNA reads TGTGCCAGCAGGTTCGACTCTGGCACAGATACGCAGTATTTT. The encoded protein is CASRFDSGTDTQYF.

In nucleotides, the CDR3 is TGTGCCAGCAGTTTAGAAGGGGGCGGTAATTCACCCCTCCACTTT. Residues: CASSLEGGGNSPLHF. This chain joins TRBV27 and TRBJ1-6, with TRBD1 matching 7 bases. The CDR3 sequence is 15 residues long. V dropped 2 bases and J dropped 6; count of bases not matched to a gene: 4. Germline CDR1 MNHEY, CDR2 SMNVEV (reference sequence).

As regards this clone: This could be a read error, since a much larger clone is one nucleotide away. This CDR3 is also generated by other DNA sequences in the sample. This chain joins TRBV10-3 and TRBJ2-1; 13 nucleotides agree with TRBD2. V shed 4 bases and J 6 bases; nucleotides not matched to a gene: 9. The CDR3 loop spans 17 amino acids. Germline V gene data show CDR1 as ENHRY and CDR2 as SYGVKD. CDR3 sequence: CAISGSILAGGPNEQFF. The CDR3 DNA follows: TGTGCCATCAGTGGGTCGATACTAGCGGGAGGGCCCAATGAGCAGTTCTTC.

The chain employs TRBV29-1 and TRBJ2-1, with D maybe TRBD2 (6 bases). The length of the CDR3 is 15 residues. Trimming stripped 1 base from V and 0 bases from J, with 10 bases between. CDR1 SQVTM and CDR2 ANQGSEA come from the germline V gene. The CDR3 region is CSVEVTGSSYNEQFF. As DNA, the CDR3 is TGCAGCGTTGAAGTAACCGGGAGCTCCTACAATGAGCAGTTCTTC.

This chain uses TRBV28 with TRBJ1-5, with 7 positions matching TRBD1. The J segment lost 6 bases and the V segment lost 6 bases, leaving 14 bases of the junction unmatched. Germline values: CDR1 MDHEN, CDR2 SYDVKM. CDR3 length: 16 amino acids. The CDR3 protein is CASRKRRGQPLQPQHF. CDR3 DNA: TGTGCCAGCAGGAAACGAAGGGGACAGCCTCTTCAGCCCCAGCATTTT.

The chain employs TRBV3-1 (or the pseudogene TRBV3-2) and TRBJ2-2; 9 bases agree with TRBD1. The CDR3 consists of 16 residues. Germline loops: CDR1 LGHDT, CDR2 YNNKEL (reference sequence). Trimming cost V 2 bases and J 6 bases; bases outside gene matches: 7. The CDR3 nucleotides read TGTGCCAGCAGCCAACGGGGACAGGGAAGGGCCGGGGAGCTGTTTTTT. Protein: CASSQRGQGRAGELFF.

CDR3 nucleotides: TGTGCCAGCAGTGGTCTTCAGGGCCAAGCTTTCTTT. This sequence encodes CASSGLQGQAFF. The chain carries TRBV2 and TRBJ1-1, with a tentative D call TRBD1 (5 bases). There are 12 residues in the CDR3. CDR1 and CDR2 from the germline V gene are SNHLY and FYNNEI. V dropped 4 bases and J dropped 9 bases, with 12 bases sitting between them.

CDR3 sequence reads: CASSLDSATDTQYF. The CDR3 coding sequence is TGCGCCAGCAGCTTGGACTCCGCCACAGATACGCAGTATTTT. The rearrangement uses TRBV5-1 and TRBJ2-3; D gene ambiguous. The CDR3 has 14 amino acids. The germline V gene encodes CDR1 SGHRS and CDR2 YFSETQ. The germline V and J ends were trimmed by 0 bases and 2 bases, with 7 bases remaining between them.

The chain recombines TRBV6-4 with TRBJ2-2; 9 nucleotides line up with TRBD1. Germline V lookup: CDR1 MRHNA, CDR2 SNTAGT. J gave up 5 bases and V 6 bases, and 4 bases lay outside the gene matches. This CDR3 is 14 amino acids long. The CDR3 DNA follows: TGTGCCAGCAGGGGACAGGGAGTTACCGGGGAGCTGTTTTTT. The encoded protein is CASRGQGVTGELFF.

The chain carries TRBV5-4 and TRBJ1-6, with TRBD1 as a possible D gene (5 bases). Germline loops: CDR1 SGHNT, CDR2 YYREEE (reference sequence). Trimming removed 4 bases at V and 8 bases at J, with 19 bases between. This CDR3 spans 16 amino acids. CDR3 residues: CASSGSPGGMDSPLHF. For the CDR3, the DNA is TGTGCCAGCAGCGGGTCACCCGGGGGTATGGATTCACCCCTCCACTTT.

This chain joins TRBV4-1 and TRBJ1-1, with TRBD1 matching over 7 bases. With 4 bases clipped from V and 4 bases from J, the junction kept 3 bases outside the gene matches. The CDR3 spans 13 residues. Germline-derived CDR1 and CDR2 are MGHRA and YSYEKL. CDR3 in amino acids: CASSPGGSTEAFF. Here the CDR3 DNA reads TGCGCCAGCAGCCCAGGGGGGAGCACTGAAGCTTTCTTT.

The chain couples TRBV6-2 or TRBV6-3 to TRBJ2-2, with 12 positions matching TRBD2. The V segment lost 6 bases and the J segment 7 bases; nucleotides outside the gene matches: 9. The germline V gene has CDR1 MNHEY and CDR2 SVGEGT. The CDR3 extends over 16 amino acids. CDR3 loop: CASSPLAGGPVGELFF. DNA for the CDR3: TGTGCCAGCAGCCCTCTAGCGGGGGGGCCGGTCGGGGAGCTGTTTTTT.

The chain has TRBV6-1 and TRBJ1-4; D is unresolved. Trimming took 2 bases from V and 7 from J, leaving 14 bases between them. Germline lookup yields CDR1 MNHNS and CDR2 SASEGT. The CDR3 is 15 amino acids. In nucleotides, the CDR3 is TGTGCCAGCAGTGAAAGTAGTACGTTCGGTGAAAAACTGTTTTTT. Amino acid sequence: CASSESSTFGEKLFF.

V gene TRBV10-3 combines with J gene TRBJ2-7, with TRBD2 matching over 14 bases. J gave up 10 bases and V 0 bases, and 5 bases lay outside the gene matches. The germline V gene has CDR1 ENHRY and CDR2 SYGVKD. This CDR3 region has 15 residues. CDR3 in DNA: TGTGCCATCAGTGAGTCGGGACTAGCGGGAGAACCCCAGTACTTC. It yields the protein CAISESGLAGEPQYF.

In DNA, the CDR3 is TGCAGCGTTGAAGATCGACTAGCGGGAGCCACCGGGGAGCTGTTTTTT. Translating it yields CSVEDRLAGATGELFF. The gene calls are TRBV29-1 and TRBJ2-2; 12 bases agree with TRBD2. Germline CDR1 is SQVTM and CDR2 is ANQGSEA. The CDR3 totals 16 residues. V shed 0 bases, J shed 4 bases, and the junction held 3 bases outside the gene matches.